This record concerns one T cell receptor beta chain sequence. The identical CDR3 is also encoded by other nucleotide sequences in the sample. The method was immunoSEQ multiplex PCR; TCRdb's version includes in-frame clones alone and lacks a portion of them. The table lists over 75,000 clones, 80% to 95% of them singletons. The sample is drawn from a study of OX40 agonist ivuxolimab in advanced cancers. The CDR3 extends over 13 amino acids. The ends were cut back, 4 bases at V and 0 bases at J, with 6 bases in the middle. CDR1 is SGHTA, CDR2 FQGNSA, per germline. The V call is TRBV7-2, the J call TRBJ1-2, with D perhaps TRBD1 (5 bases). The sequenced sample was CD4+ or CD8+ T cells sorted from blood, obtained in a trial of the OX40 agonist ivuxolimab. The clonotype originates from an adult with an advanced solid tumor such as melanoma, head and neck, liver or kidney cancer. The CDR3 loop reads CASSSGPNYGYTF. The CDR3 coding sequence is TGTGCCAGCAGCTCGGGACCTAACTATGGCTACACCTTC. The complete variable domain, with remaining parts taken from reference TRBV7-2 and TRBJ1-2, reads GAGVSQSPSNKVTEKGKDVELRCDPISGHTALYWYRQSLGQGLEFLIYFQGNSAPDKSGLPSDRFSAERTGGSVSTLTIQRTQQEDSAVYLCASSSGPNYGYTFGSGTRLTVV.